This T cell receptor (beta chain) was sequenced in a study of T cell clonotyping in hematopoietic cell transplantation. Study-level information: Pretransplant recipient samples were taken after cytoreduction.

Sequenced by immunoSEQ multiplex PCR; TCRdb stores in-frame clones only, minus some. This sample carries roughly 16,000 clones, just over 90% of them seen once, and the ten largest clones take about 1.7%. The time point: recipient sample about 28 days before transplant, after cytoreduction. Germline V gives CDR1 GTSNPN, CDR2 SVGIG (reference sequence). This CDR3 has 13 amino acids. V dropped 0 bases and J dropped 7 bases, with 12 bases sitting between them. Study-wide results and limits: Graft donor and pretransplant recipient Inverse Simpson Index values predicted broader posttransplant TCR diversity. CD4 and CD8 repertoire contributions could not be separated without sorting.

Comments on this clone: The antigen remains unidentified.

The sample was peripheral blood mononuclear cells, taken before stem cell transplant. The clonotype originates from a man younger than 30 with biphenotypic leukemia. Some clones in this sample may be carry-over from other donors' samples. V is TRBV30 and J is TRBJ1-1; unclear D gene. For the CDR3, the DNA is TGTGCCTGGAGTGTACTGATTATCGGTGAAGCTTTCTTT. It codes for CAWSVLIIGEAFF.